The 5 T cell receptor beta chains below come from one sample, sequenced in a study of regulatory T cells in long-lasting Graves disease. As for time point: persistent/refractory GD, antithyroid drugs over 5 years with positive TRAb. TCR sequences were obtained from RNA taken from PBMCs. Building of the TCR beta libraries involved iRepertoire HTBI primers and Arm-PCR of CDR3 regions. TCRdb processed the multiplex PCR reads anew with MiXCR; each CDR3 protein has one entry. The profile shows 400,000 to 500,000 distinct CDR3 sequences, 21% of them singletons. This material consisted of peripheral blood mononuclear cells (PBMCs), taken when the disease was refractory, from a patient treated with antithyroid drugs. The receptor set was obtained from a female donor with Graves disease.

In this sample, this clonotype turned up many times. The gene calls are TRBV5-1 and TRBJ1-2, with 7 nucleotides matching TRBD1. Germline-derived CDR1 and CDR2 are SGHRS and YFSETQ. There are 13 residues in the CDR3. V lost 7 bases, J lost 6 bases, and 9 bases stayed unmatched. This CDR3 is CASALLGQDGYTF. CDR3 in DNA: TGCGCCAGCGCCCTGCTCGGACAGGATGGCTACACCTTC.

This clonotype has a count of ten or more. The V call is TRBV7-8, the J call TRBJ1-2, with D maybe TRBD1 (5 bases). The CDR3 totals 18 residues. Trimming took 0 bases from V and 4 from J, leaving 21 bases between them. CDR1 SGHVS and CDR2 FQNEAQ come from the germline V gene. CDR3 sequence (DNA): TGTGCCAGCAGCTTAGCGGACCGGTCGCAGGGACTCTTCTATGGCTACACCTTC. Protein sequence: CASSLADRSQGLFYGYTF.

V usage is TRBV20-1 and J usage is TRBJ1-5, with 9 positions matching TRBD1. The germline CDR1 and CDR2 sequences are DFQATT and SNEGSKA (reference sequence). The CDR3 is made up of 16 amino acids. With 1 base clipped from V and 11 bases from J, the junction kept 15 bases outside the gene matches. CDR3 DNA: TGCAGTGCTAGAGCAACCGGGACAGGGACACTTGAAGCCCAGCATTTT. Protein product: CSARATGTGTLEAQHF.

The CDR3 DNA reads TGTGCCAGCTCCCGCCAACAGGGAAAGGAAGCTTACGAGCAGTACTTC. Translating gives CASSRQQGKEAYEQYF. J is TRBJ2-7 and V is TRBV18, with D possibly being TRBD1 (6 bases). The CDR3 has 16 residues. The V and J ends lost 6 bases and 4 bases respectively, with 22 bases between them. Germline V gene lookup returns CDR1 KGHSH and CDR2 LQKENI. Full variable domain (missing parts from reference TRBV18 and TRBJ2-7): NAGVMQNPRHLVRRRGQEARLRCSPMKGHSHVYWYRQLPEEGLKFMVYLQKENIIDESGMPKERFSAEFPKEGPSILRIQQVVRGDSAAYFCASSRQQGKEAYEQYFGPGTRLTVT.

This clonotype has ten or more counts. J is TRBJ2-5 and V is TRBV6-1, with D possibly TRBD1 on 5 matching bases. The V end was cut by 8 bases, the J end by 4 bases, with 29 bases between. The CDR3 loop spans 18 amino acids. Germline CDR1 reads MNHNS; CDR2 reads SASEGT. CDR3 sequence: CASGALGKSDRIRETQYF. CDR3 nucleotide sequence: TGTGCCAGCGGGGCTCTGGGGAAGTCGGATCGAATAAGAGAGACCCAGTACTTC.